This T cell receptor beta chain is drawn from a study of shared clonotypes between healthy human individuals. Across the whole study: Serving as donors were a couple of women and three men, whose ages spanned 18 to 49.

Sequencing used immunoSEQ multiplex PCR; TCRdb keeps in-frame clones, though not all of them. Found here are hundreds of thousands of clones, 90% to 96% of them singletons; the top ten hold approximately 0.06%. The V and J ends lost 0 bases and 4 bases respectively, with 9 bases between them. Per the germline V gene, CDR1 is LNHNV and CDR2 is YYDKDF (reference sequence). This CDR3 comprises 14 residues. Source material: naive CD4+ T cells sorted from blood. The subset was: CD45RA+ positively selected. The chain is built from TRBV15 and TRBJ1-2; D is undetermined. The sequence came from a woman between 25 and 40 years old in good health. The CDR3 DNA is TGTGCCACCAGCAGAGAAGGAGGGTTCTATGGCTACACCTTC. It translates to CATSREGGFYGYTF.